The 31 T cell receptor beta chains given below trace back to one sample, sequenced in a study of response to subunit inactivated influenza vaccine. Each CDR3 protein gets one entry after TCRdb re-called the RT-PCR reads with MiXCR. The sample yields a few hundred thousand distinct CDR3 sequences, 20% to 25% seen once. The sequencing here drew on PBMCs from blood, taken 21 months after vaccination. The receptor source for this set is a man aged 50 to 69 who received an inactivated influenza vaccine.

There are a few counts of this clonotype. The chain combines TRBV5-6 with TRBJ1-2; 7 bases align to TRBD1. Germline V CDR1 and CDR2: SGHDT, YYEEEE. There are 15 residues in the CDR3. The trim removed 4 bases at V and 7 bases at J, leaving 13 bases unmatched. CDR3 residues: CASSPPGQGGLGYTF. The CDR3 DNA follows: TGTGCCAGCAGCCCGCCCGGCCAGGGGGGCCTTGGCTACACCTTC. The full variable domain, rest sourced from reference TRBV5-6 and TRBJ1-2, is DAGVTQSPTHLIKTRGQQVTLRCSPKSGHDTVSWYQQALGQGPQFIFQYYEEEERQRGNFPDRFSGHQFPNYSSELNVNALLLGDSALYLCASSPPGQGGLGYTFGSGTRLTVV.

This clonotype has only a few counts. The chain recombines TRBV9 with TRBJ1-6, with 9 bases aligning to TRBD1. The CDR3 covers 16 residues. Germline V gene lookup returns CDR1 SGDLS and CDR2 YYNGEE. V was pared by 4 bases and J by 2 bases, with 4 bases of the junction left unmatched. The CDR3 nucleotides read TGTGCCAGCAGCAACACAGGGGGCGCCTATAATTCACCCCTCCACTTT. Translating gives CASSNTGGAYNSPLHF.

There are many counts of this clonotype. The chain couples TRBV12-3 or TRBV12-4 to TRBJ1-5; 8 bases map to TRBD1. This CDR3 has 15 residues. V shed 5 bases and J 3 bases; nucleotides not matched to a gene: 6. The CDR3 sequence is CASSPGGDFNQPQHF. In DNA form, the CDR3 reads TGTGCCAGCAGTCCAGGGGGCGATTTCAATCAGCCCCAGCATTTT.

This clonotype was detected only a few times. V usage is TRBV2 and J usage is TRBJ1-5; D is possibly TRBD1 (6 bases). This CDR3 spans 16 amino acids. V was pared by 3 bases and J by 1 base, with 13 bases between. The germline CDR1 and CDR2 sequences are SNHLY and FYNNEI. In DNA form, the CDR3 reads TGTGCCAGCAGTGACCCCAGGGGTGGGAGCAATCAGCCCCAGCATTTT. Its protein is CASSDPRGGSNQPQHF.

The rearrangement joins TRBV10-3 to TRBJ2-2; TRBD1 matches 9 bases. Losses at the gene ends were 6 bases for V and 5 bases for J; bases not matched to a gene: 10. CDR3 length equals 16 residues. Germline lookup yields CDR1 ENHRY and CDR2 SYGVKD. The CDR3 loop is CAIRQTGGSMTGELFF. In nucleotides, the CDR3 is TGTGCCATCAGGCAGACAGGGGGGAGTATGACCGGGGAGCTGTTTTTT.

This clonotype has more than one count but fewer than ten. This CDR3 is CASSLGVGGNNEQFF. In nucleotides, the CDR3 is TGTGCCAGCAGCCTAGGTGTCGGTGGCAACAATGAGCAGTTCTTC. The V and J genes are TRBV9 and TRBJ2-1; no clear D. The CDR3 spans 15 residues. Trimming stripped 4 bases from V and 5 bases from J, with 16 bases between. Germline CDR1 is SGDLS and CDR2 is YYNGEE.

The chain recombines TRBV5-4 with TRBJ2-2; the D call may be TRBD1 or TRBD2 (5 bases each). The CDR3 length is 13 residues. Trimming removed 4 bases at V and 6 bases at J, with 10 bases between. Per germline, CDR1 SGHNT and CDR2 YYREEE (reference sequence). CDR3 nucleotides: TGTGCCAGCAGCGAGGGGAGTCCCGGGGAGCTGTTTTTT. Amino acids: CASSEGSPGELFF.

This chain links TRBV4-1 with TRBJ2-1; 9 nucleotides line up with TRBD1. Per the germline V gene, CDR1 is MGHRA and CDR2 is YSYEKL. The V gene end was trimmed by 6 bases and the J gene end by 4 bases; junction bases not matched to a gene: 13. This CDR3 has 17 amino acids. As DNA, the CDR3 is TGCGCCAGCAGTCGAACTCCGGGACAGGGAGTATACAATGAGCAGTTCTTC. Residues: CASSRTPGQGVYNEQFF.

This clonotype was seen many times. This chain links TRBV20-1 with TRBJ1-1; 8 bases match TRBD1. The CDR3 runs to 16 residues. V lost 0 bases and J lost 5; bases outside the gene matches: 11. Germline-derived CDR1 and CDR2 are DFQATT and SNEGSKA (reference sequence). The CDR3, as DNA: TGCAGTGCTAGAGATCTGCAGGGGGCAAGGTGGACTGAAGCTTTCTTT. Its translation is CSARDLQGARWTEAFF.

The chain has TRBV15 and TRBJ1-1; perhaps TRBD1 as D (6 bases). CDR3 size: 15 residues. Germline V lookup: CDR1 LNHNV, CDR2 YYDKDF (reference sequence). Trimming took 1 base from V and 0 from J, leaving 9 bases between them. Written as DNA, the CDR3 is TGTGCCACCAGCAGAGGTGGGGGGCTGAACACTGAAGCTTTCTTT. Its protein is CATSRGGGLNTEAFF.

This clonotype has ten or more counts. The chain carries TRBV5-1 and TRBJ2-1; 11 positions match TRBD2. The CDR3 is 16 amino acids. Germline values: CDR1 SGHRS, CDR2 YFSETQ. J lost 12 bases, V lost 1 base, and 12 bases had no gene match. CDR3 amino acids: CASSLIAGGPQQGQFF. The CDR3 DNA sequence: TGCGCCAGCAGCTTGATAGCGGGAGGGCCGCAGCAAGGGCAGTTCTTC. Full variable domain (remainder filled in from reference TRBV5-1 and TRBJ2-1): KAGVTQTPRYLIKTRGQQVTLSCSPISGHRSVSWYQQTPGQGLQFLFEYFSETQRNKGNFPGRFSGRQFSNSRSEMNVSTLELGDSALYLCASSLIAGGPQQGQFFGPGTRLTVL.

The gene calls are TRBV7-9 and TRBJ2-3; D remains ambiguous. The ends were cut back, 5 bases at V and 1 base at J, with 16 bases in the middle. The CDR3 has 16 amino acids. CDR1 and CDR2 from the germline V gene are SEHNR and FQNEAQ (reference sequence). This chain's CDR3 is CASSLQLGQRTDTQYF. CDR3 nucleotide sequence: TGTGCCAGCAGCCTCCAGTTAGGCCAACGCACAGATACGCAGTATTTT.

The chain links TRBV20-1 to TRBJ1-4, with TRBD1 identical over 10 bases. CDR1 is DFQATT, CDR2 SNEGSKA, per germline (reference sequence). The CDR3 loop spans 13 amino acids. The junction had 7 bases not matched to a gene; V was cut back by 8 bases and J by 7 bases. The CDR3 sequence: CSSKGQGSEKLFF. In DNA form, the CDR3 reads TGCAGTTCCAAGGGACAGGGGAGTGAAAAACTGTTTTTT.

The chain recombines TRBV5-1 with TRBJ1-2, with a possible D match to TRBD1 (5 bases). The CDR3 length is 15 residues. With 5 bases removed from V and 7 bases from J, the gap between germline ends came to 21 bases. CDR1 is SGHRS, CDR2 YFSETQ, per germline. CDR3 region: CASSVLPGSGTGYTF. The CDR3 DNA reads TGCGCCAGCAGTGTATTACCGGGGTCCGGGACTGGCTACACCTTC. Using reference TRBV5-1 and TRBJ1-2 for the parts outside the CDR3, the full variable domain is KAGVTQTPRYLIKTRGQQVTLSCSPISGHRSVSWYQQTPGQGLQFLFEYFSETQRNKGNFPGRFSGRQFSNSRSEMNVSTLELGDSALYLCASSVLPGSGTGYTFGSGTRLTVV.

This clonotype was seen more than once but under ten times. V usage is TRBV4-3 and J usage is TRBJ2-1, with 9 bases matching TRBD2. V shed 0 bases and J 9 bases; nucleotides not matched to a gene: 9. This CDR3 region has 16 residues. Germline V gene sequence: CDR1 LGHNA, CDR2 YSLEER. CDR3 protein: CASSQDMASGMVEQFF. The DNA for the CDR3 is TGCGCCAGCAGCCAAGATATGGCTAGCGGGATGGTTGAGCAGTTCTTC.

This clonotype occurred many times. This sequence joins TRBV20-1 and TRBJ1-5; 9 bases are a match to TRBD1. Looked up from germline, CDR1 is DFQATT and CDR2 is SNEGSKA (reference sequence). CDR3 length: 16 residues. V dropped 4 bases and J dropped 0; count of bases not matched to a gene: 7. Here the CDR3 reads CSANPGQGGSNQPQHF. CDR3 DNA: TGCAGTGCTAACCCGGGACAGGGTGGTAGCAATCAGCCCCAGCATTTT.

This chain joins TRBV5-4 and TRBJ2-1; 9 bases fit TRBD2. The CDR3 is 13 residues long. V lost 4 bases and J lost 10; bases outside the gene matches: 6. The germline V gene encodes CDR1 SGHNT and CDR2 YYREEE (reference sequence). CDR3 sequence: CASSPRTSVEQFF. CDR3 nucleotide sequence: TGTGCCAGCAGCCCGAGGACTAGCGTCGAGCAGTTCTTC.

This clonotype was recorded a few times. The rearrangement links TRBV10-3 to TRBJ1-2, with 8 bases aligning to TRBD1. Germline values: CDR1 ENHRY, CDR2 SYGVKD. The CDR3 runs 14 residues. Trimming at V came to 5 bases and at J to 2 bases, leaving 4 bases not matched to a gene. The CDR3 is CAISLTGANYGYTF. The CDR3 nucleotides are TGTGCCATCAGTCTGACAGGGGCAAACTATGGCTACACCTTC.

V gene TRBV29-1 combines with J gene TRBJ1-5; 9 nucleotides agree with TRBD1. V trimming: 6 bases; J trimming: 4 bases; junction bases outside the gene matches: 7. The CDR3 is 14 residues long. CDR1 is SQVTM and CDR2 is ANQGSEA in the germline V gene. The DNA of the CDR3 is TGCAGCGTCTTACAGGGGGCAGGAAATCAGCCCCAGCATTTT. Translated: CSVLQGAGNQPQHF. The variable domain in full, completed from reference TRBV29-1 and TRBJ1-5, reads SAVISQKPSRDICQRGTSLTIQCQVDSQVTMMFWYRQQPGQSLTLIATANQGSEATYESGFVIDKFPISRPNLTFSTLTVSNMSPEDSSIYLCSVLQGAGNQPQHFGDGTRLSIL.

V usage is TRBV4-1 and J usage is TRBJ1-5; D uncertain. This CDR3 has 15 amino acids. CDR1 is MGHRA, CDR2 YSYEKL, per germline. The germline V and J ends were trimmed by 2 bases and 3 bases, with 11 bases remaining between them. CDR3 DNA: TGCGCCAGCAGCCAATATGGGTATGACAATCAGCCCCAGCATTTT. Translated: CASSQYGYDNQPQHF.

The rearrangement uses TRBV4-2 and TRBJ2-7; D remains ambiguous. The CDR3 consists of 15 residues. Germline CDR1 and CDR2: LGHNA and YNFKEQ. V was pared by 0 bases and J by 1 base, with 10 bases between. The CDR3 here is CASSQDRLASYEQYF. CDR3 in DNA: TGTGCCAGCAGCCAAGATCGTCTGGCATCCTACGAGCAGTACTTC.

This chain joins TRBV18 and TRBJ2-5, with TRBD1 matching 9 bases. This CDR3 comprises 15 residues. Losses at the gene ends were 6 bases for V and 4 bases for J; bases not matched to a gene: 9. The germline gives CDR1 KGHSH, CDR2 LQKENI. This CDR3 is CASSPEQGAGETQYF. DNA of the CDR3: TGTGCCAGCTCGCCAGAACAGGGGGCTGGAGAGACCCAGTACTTC.

This sequence joins TRBV20-1 and TRBJ1-1, with 12 bases matching TRBD1. The CDR3 is 15 residues long. The trim removed 6 bases at V and 5 bases at J, leaving 10 bases unmatched. Germline CDR1 and CDR2: DFQATT and SNEGSKA (reference sequence). The DNA for the CDR3 is TGCAGTGCCACCGGGACAGGGGGCTGGGGGACTGAAGCTTTCTTT. It specifies CSATGTGGWGTEAFF.

This clonotype was picked up many times. This CDR3 reads CAISADSNTEAFF. The CDR3 coding sequence is TGTGCCATCAGCGCCGACTCGAACACTGAAGCTTTCTTT. The J gene is TRBJ1-1, the V gene TRBV10-3; no clear D. The CDR3 covers 13 residues. The V gene lost 6 bases and the J gene lost 1 base, with 9 bases spanning the gap. CDR1 is ENHRY and CDR2 is SYGVKD in the germline V gene.

The table lists this clonotype with many counts. V is TRBV29-1 and J is TRBJ1-1; 10 bases match TRBD1. This CDR3 is 13 amino acids long. The germline V gene has CDR1 SQVTM and CDR2 ANQGSEA. Trimming cost V 3 bases and J 4 bases; bases outside gene matches: 2. CDR3 sequence reads: CSVERDRGTEAFF. The CDR3 nucleotides read TGCAGCGTTGAGAGGGACAGGGGCACTGAAGCTTTCTTT. The whole variable domain, remainder taken from reference TRBV29-1 and TRBJ1-1, is SAVISQKPSRDICQRGTSLTIQCQVDSQVTMMFWYRQQPGQSLTLIATANQGSEATYESGFVIDKFPISRPNLTFSTLTVSNMSPEDSSIYLCSVERDRGTEAFFGQGTRLTVV.

This clonotype was counted ten times or more. CDR3 protein: CATSRDLGRNYGYTF. The CDR3 coding sequence is TGTGCCACCAGCAGAGATCTCGGGAGGAACTATGGCTACACCTTC. The chain has TRBV15 and TRBJ1-2; D gene unclear. The CDR3 loop spans 15 amino acids. The V end was cut by 0 bases, the J end by 2 bases, with 10 bases between. Germline V gene data show CDR1 as LNHNV and CDR2 as YYDKDF (reference sequence).

The genes are TRBV15 and TRBJ2-3; 8 bases match TRBD1. Germline CDR1 reads LNHNV; CDR2 reads YYDKDF (reference sequence). This CDR3 is built from 16 residues. Trimming cost V 1 base and J 4 bases; bases outside gene matches: 7. The DNA of the CDR3 is TGTGCCACCAGCAGAGCCGGACAGGGCGTTTCAGATACGCAGTATTTT. As protein: CATSRAGQGVSDTQYF.

In this sample, this clonotype turned up a few times. The chain couples TRBV4-3 to TRBJ1-4, with 8 bases aligning to TRBD1. Germline V CDR1 and CDR2: LGHNA, YSLEER. This CDR3 is built from 15 residues. V gave up 2 bases and J gave up 5 bases; unmatched junction bases: 4. This chain's CDR3 is CASSQLTGENEKLFF. The CDR3 nucleotides are TGCGCCAGCAGCCAATTGACAGGGGAGAATGAAAAACTGTTTTTT.

The chain couples TRBV7-6 to TRBJ2-3; D is perhaps TRBD2 (5 bases). The V end lost 5 bases, the J end lost 5 bases, and 8 bases lay between the germline ends. CDR1 and CDR2 from the germline V gene are SGHVS and FNYEAQ. The CDR3 consists of 12 residues. The CDR3 loop is CASSNRGDTQYF. CDR3 sequence (DNA): TGTGCCAGCAGCAATCGGGGAGATACGCAGTATTTT.

The chain carries TRBV6-1 and TRBJ1-2; D is perhaps TRBD1 (5 bases). CDR1 and CDR2 from the germline V gene are MNHNS and SASEGT. With 7 bases removed from V and 4 bases from J, the gap between germline ends came to 16 bases. The CDR3 extends over 14 amino acids. As DNA, the CDR3 is TGTGCCAGCACCTTCTTGAGGGGATCCTATGGCTACACCTTC. Translation gives CASTFLRGSYGYTF.

This clonotype occurred a few times. The chain combines TRBV9 with TRBJ1-1, with TRBD1 as a possible D gene (5 bases). V was clipped by 3 bases and J by 5 bases, with 20 bases between them. Germline CDR1 and CDR2: SGDLS and YYNGEE. The CDR3 sequence is 16 residues long. The CDR3 nucleotides read TGTGCCAGCAGCGACCTCACCCCGGGGCGCGGAACTGAAGCTTTCTTT. The encoded protein is CASSDLTPGRGTEAFF.